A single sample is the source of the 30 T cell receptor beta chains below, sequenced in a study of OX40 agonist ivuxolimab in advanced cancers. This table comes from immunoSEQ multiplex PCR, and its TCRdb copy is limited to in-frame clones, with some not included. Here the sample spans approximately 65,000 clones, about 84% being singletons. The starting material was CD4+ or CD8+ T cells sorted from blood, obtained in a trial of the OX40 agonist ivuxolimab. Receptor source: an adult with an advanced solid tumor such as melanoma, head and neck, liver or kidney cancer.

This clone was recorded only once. CDR3 DNA: TGTGCCAGCAGCTTAGCGCAAAGGGATACGCAGTATTTT. This gives the protein CASSLAQRDTQYF. This chain joins TRBV7-8 and TRBJ2-3, with unresolved D. The V end lost 0 bases, the J end lost 6 bases, and 7 bases lay between the germline ends. From germline, CDR1 is SGHVS and CDR2 FQNEAQ. This CDR3 has 13 amino acids.

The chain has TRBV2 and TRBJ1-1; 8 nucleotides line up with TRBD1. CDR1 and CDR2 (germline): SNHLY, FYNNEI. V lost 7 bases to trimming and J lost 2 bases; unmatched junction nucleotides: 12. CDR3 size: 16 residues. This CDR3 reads CASIPGQASYNTEAFF. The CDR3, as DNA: TGTGCCAGCATCCCGGGACAGGCTAGTTATAACACTGAAGCTTTCTTT. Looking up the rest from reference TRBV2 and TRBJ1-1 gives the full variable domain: EPEVTQTPSHQVTQMGQEVILRCVPISNHLYFYWYRQILGQKVEFLVSFYNNEISEKSEIFDDQFSVERPDGSNFTLKIRSTKLEDSAMYFCASIPGQASYNTEAFFGQGTRLTVV.

CDR3 in amino acids: CASSLGSSSYNEQFF. The CDR3 coding sequence is TGTGCCAGCAGCTTAGGGTCAAGCTCCTACAATGAGCAGTTCTTC. The V and J genes are TRBV7-3 and TRBJ2-1, with D uncertain. The germline V gene encodes CDR1 SGHTA and CDR2 FQGTGA. The V end lost 2 bases, the J end lost 0 bases, and 8 bases lay between the germline ends. This CDR3 spans 15 amino acids.

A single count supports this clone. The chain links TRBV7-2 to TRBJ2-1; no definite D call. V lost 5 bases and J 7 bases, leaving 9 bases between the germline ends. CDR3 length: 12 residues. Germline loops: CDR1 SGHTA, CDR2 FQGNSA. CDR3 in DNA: TGTGCCAGCAGCCCCGTGTGGAATGAGCAGTTCTTC. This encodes CASSPVWNEQFF. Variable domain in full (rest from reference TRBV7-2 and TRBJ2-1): GAGVSQSPSNKVTEKGKDVELRCDPISGHTALYWYRQSLGQGLEFLIYFQGNSAPDKSGLPSDRFSAERTGGSVSTLTIQRTQQEDSAVYLCASSPVWNEQFFGPGTRLTVL.

The CDR3 loop reads CASSLTGIYEQYF. CDR3 DNA sequence: TGTGCCAGCAGCTTGACAGGGATCTACGAGCAGTACTTC. The chain couples TRBV7-2 to TRBJ2-7, with 7 bases that match TRBD1. The CDR3 runs to 13 residues. Per germline, CDR1 SGHTA and CDR2 FQGNSA. Trimming removed 3 bases from V and 3 bases from J; junction bases left unmatched: 2.

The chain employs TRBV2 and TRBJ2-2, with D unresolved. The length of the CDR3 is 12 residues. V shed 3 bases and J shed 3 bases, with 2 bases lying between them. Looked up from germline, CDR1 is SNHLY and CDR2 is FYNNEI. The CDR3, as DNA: TGTGCCAGCAGTGACTACACCGGGGAGCTGTTTTTT. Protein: CASSDYTGELFF.

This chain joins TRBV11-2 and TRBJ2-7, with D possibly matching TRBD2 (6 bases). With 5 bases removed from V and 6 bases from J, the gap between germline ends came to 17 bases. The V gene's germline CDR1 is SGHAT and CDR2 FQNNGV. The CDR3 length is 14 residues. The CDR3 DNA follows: TGTGCCAGCAGCCCTCCGTGGGGACTTGGCGAGCAGTACTTC. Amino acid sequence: CASSPPWGLGEQYF.

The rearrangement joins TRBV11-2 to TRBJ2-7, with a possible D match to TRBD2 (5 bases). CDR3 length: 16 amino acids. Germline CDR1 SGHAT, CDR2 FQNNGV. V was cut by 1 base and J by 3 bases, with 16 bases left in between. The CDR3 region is CASSLVLGLASYEQYF. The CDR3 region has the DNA TGTGCCAGCAGCTTAGTACTGGGCCTAGCAAGCTACGAGCAGTACTTC.

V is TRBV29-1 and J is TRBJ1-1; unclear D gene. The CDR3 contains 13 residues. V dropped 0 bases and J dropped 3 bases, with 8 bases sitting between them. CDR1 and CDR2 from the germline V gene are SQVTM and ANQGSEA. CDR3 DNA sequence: TGCAGCGTTGAAGAGTATAGGGACACTGAAGCTTTCTTT. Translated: CSVEEYRDTEAFF.

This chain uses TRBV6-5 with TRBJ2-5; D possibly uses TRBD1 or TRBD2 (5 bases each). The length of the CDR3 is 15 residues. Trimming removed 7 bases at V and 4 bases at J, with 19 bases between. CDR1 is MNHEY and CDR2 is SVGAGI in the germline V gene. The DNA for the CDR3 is TGTGCCAGCACCGTCTGGGGGTCTCGGGGAGAGACCCAGTACTTC. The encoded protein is CASTVWGSRGETQYF.

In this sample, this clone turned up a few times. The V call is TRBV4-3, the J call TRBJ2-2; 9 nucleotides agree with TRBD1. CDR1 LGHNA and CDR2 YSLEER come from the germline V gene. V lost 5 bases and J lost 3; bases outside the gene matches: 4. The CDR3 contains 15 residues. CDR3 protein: CASSVRDRDTGELFF. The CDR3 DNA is TGCGCCAGCAGCGTCCGGGACAGGGACACCGGGGAGCTGTTTTTT.

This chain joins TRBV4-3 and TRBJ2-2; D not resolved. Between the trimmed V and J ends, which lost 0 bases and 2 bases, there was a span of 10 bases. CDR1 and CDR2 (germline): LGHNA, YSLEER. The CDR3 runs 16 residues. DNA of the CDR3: TGCGCCAGCAGCCAAGATCGGTGGGATAACACCGGGGAGCTGTTTTTT. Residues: CASSQDRWDNTGELFF.

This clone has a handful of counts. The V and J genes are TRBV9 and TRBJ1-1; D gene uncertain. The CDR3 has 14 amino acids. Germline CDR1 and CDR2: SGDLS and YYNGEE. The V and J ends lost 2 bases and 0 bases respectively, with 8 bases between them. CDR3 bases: TGTGCCAGCAGCGTTGAGGTGATGAACACTGAAGCTTTCTTT. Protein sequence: CASSVEVMNTEAFF. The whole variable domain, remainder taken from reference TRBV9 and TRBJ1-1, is DSGVTQTPKHLITATGQRVTLRCSPRSGDLSVYWYQQSLDQGLQFLIQYYNGEERAKGNILERFSAQQFPDLHSELNLSSLELGDSALYFCASSVEVMNTEAFFGQGTRLTVV.

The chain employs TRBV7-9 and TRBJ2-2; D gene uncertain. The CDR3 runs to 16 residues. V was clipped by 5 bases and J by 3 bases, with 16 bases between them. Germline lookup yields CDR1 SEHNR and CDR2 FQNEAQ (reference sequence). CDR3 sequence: CASSPLNGQDTGELFF. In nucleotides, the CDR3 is TGTGCCAGCAGCCCACTCAATGGGCAGGACACCGGGGAGCTGTTTTTT.

CDR3 amino acids: CASSSGQNYGYTF. The CDR3 DNA follows: TGTGCCAGCAGTTCGGGACAGAACTATGGCTACACCTTC. The chain couples TRBV28 to TRBJ1-2; 7 bases map to TRBD1. Germline-derived CDR1 and CDR2 are MDHEN and SYDVKM. Trimming took 4 bases from V and 2 from J; bases not matched to a gene: 1. The CDR3 has 13 residues.

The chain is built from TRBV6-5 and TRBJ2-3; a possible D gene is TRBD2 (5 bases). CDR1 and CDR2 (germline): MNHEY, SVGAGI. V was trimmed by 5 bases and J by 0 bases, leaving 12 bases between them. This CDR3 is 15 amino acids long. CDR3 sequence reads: CASSQSKRSTDTQYF. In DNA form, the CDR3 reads TGTGCCAGCAGTCAAAGCAAGCGGAGCACAGATACGCAGTATTTT.

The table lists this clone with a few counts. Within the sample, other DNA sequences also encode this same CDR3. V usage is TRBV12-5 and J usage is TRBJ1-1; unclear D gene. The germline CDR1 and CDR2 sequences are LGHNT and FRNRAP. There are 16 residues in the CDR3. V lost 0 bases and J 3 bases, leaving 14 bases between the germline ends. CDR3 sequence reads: CASGLVLGRRDTEAFF. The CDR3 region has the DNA TGTGCTAGTGGTTTGGTACTTGGCAGGAGGGACACTGAAGCTTTCTTT.

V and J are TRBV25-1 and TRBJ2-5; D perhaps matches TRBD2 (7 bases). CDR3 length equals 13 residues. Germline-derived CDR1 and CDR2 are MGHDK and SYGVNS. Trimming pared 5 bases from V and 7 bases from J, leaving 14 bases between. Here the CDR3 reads CASSRGASGTQYF. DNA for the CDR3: TGTGCCAGCAGTCGGGGGGCGAGTGGGACCCAGTACTTC.

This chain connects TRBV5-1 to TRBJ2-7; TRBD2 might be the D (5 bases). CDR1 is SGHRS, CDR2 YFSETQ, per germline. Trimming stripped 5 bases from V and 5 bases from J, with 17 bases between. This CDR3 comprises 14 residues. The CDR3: CASRRGYSLDEQYF. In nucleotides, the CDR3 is TGCGCCAGCAGGCGAGGGTACTCTCTCGACGAGCAGTACTTC.

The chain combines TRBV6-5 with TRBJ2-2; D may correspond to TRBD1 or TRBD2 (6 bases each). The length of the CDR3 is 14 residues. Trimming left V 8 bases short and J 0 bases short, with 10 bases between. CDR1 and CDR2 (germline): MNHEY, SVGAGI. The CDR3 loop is CASRRGANTGELFF. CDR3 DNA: TGTGCCAGCCGGAGGGGGGCGAACACCGGGGAGCTGTTTTTT.

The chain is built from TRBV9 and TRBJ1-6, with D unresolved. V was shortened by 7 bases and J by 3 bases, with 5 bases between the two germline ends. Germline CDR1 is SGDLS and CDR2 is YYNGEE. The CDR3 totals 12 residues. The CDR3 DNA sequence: TGTGCCAGCTCGGACTATAATTCACCCCTCCACTTT. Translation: CASSDYNSPLHF.

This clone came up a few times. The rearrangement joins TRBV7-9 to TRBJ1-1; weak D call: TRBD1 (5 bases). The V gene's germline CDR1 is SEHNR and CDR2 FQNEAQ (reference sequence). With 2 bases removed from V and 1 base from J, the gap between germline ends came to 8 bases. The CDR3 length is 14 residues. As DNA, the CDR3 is TGTGCCAGCAGCTTAAAGGGGAGGAACACTGAAGCTTTCTTT. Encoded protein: CASSLKGRNTEAFF.

CDR3 bases: TGTGCCAGCAGCCTACCCAGGGTTTCCTACGAGCAGTACTTC. Its protein product is CASSLPRVSYEQYF. V gene TRBV5-4 combines with J gene TRBJ2-7; possible D gene TRBD1, 5 bases. The CDR3 loop spans 14 amino acids. V lost 4 bases and J 1 base, leaving 12 bases between the germline ends. CDR1 SGHNT and CDR2 YYREEE come from the germline V gene (reference sequence).

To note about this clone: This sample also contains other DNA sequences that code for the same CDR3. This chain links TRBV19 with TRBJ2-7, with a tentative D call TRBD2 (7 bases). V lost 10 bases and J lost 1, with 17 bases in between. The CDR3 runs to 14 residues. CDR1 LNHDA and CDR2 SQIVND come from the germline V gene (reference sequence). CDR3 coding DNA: TGTGCCACCGGGATCGGGGGGCAATCCTACGAGCAGTACTTC. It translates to CATGIGGQSYEQYF.

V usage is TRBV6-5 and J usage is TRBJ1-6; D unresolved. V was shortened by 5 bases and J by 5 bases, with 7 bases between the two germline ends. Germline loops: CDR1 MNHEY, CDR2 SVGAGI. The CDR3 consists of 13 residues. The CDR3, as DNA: TGTGCCAGCAGTCCTCTCGATAATTCACCCCTCCACTTT. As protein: CASSPLDNSPLHF.

CDR3 sequence: CASSYHAGDTQYF. CDR3 nucleotide sequence: TGTGCCAGCTCATATCACGCGGGAGATACGCAGTATTTT. The chain links TRBV18 to TRBJ2-3; possible D gene TRBD2, 5 bases. CDR1 is KGHSH, CDR2 LQKENI, per germline. This CDR3 is 13 amino acids long. Trimming removed 5 bases at V and 5 bases at J, with 11 bases between.

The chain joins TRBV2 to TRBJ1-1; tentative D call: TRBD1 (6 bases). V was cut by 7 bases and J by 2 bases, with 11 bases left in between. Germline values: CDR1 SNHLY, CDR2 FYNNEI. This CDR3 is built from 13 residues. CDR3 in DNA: TGTGCCAGCACCCCGGACAGAAACACTGAAGCTTTCTTT. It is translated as CASTPDRNTEAFF.

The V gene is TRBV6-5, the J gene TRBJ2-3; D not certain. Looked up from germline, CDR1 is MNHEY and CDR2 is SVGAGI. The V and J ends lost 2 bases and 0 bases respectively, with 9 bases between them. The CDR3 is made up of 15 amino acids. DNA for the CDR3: TGTGCCAGCAGTTACGTCTTGGACAGCACAGATACGCAGTATTTT. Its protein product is CASSYVLDSTDTQYF.

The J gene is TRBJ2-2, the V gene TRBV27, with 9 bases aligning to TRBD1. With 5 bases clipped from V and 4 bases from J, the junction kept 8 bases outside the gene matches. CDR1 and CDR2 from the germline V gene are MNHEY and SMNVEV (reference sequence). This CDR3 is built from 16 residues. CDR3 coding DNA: TGTGCCAGCAGTCCCCGGACAGGGGCGACCACCGGGGAGCTGTTTTTT. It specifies CASSPRTGATTGELFF.

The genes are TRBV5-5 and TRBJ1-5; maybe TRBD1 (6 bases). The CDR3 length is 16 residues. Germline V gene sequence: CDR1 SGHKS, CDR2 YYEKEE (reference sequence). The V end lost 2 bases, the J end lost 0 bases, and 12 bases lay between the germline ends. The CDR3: CASSFTGIYSNQPQHF. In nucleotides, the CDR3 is TGTGCCAGCAGCTTCACAGGGATCTATAGCAATCAGCCCCAGCATTTT.